These 6 T cell receptor beta chains were sequenced from one sample in a study of blood T cell repertoires in COVID-19 (TCRdb year 2020). The method was the immunoSEQ multiplex PCR assay. TCRdb took this table from immuneACCESS and kept in-frame rearrangements with V and J called. Such tables lack part of the clones; where checked against another copy, unresolved V genes explain under half of the gap, and the rest is unexplained. In this sample the table shows 110,000 to 150,000 clones, 80% to 90% of which occur a single time. The ten top clones hold about 2.9% of the sample. Sequencing input: peripheral blood. These receptors originate from a man in his 60s with active or convalescent COVID-19.

CDR3 in DNA: TGCGCCAGCAGCCAAGATCCACGACAAAACAATGGCTACACCTTC. The encoded protein is CASSQDPRQNNGYTF. The chain recombines TRBV4-1 with TRBJ1-2; no reliable D call. V lost 0 bases to trimming and J lost 6 bases, with 14 bases between them. The CDR3 loop spans 15 amino acids. Looked up from germline, CDR1 is MGHRA and CDR2 is YSYEKL.

V is TRBV2 and J is TRBJ2-7; D not resolved. V lost 8 bases, J lost 2 bases, and 16 bases lay in between. The CDR3 sequence is 14 residues long. From germline, CDR1 is SNHLY and CDR2 FYNNEI. The CDR3 here is CASLYLLGAYEQYF. The DNA for the CDR3 is TGTGCCAGCCTATACCTTCTCGGAGCCTACGAGCAGTACTTC.

V usage is TRBV6-6 and J usage is TRBJ1-2; D is possibly TRBD1 (5 bases). Trimming pared 7 bases from V and 3 bases from J, leaving 15 bases between. CDR3 length equals 14 residues. The germline V gene has CDR1 MNHNY and CDR2 SVGAGI (reference sequence). This chain's CDR3 is CASIPAGGDYGYTF. The CDR3 DNA is TGTGCCAGCATCCCCGCGGGGGGAGACTATGGCTACACCTTC.

As concerns this clone: An end of the junction differs from the germline gene, which may be a read error. This chain links TRBV4-1 with TRBJ2-5; 7 bases match TRBD1. This CDR3 contains 15 residues. Germline values: CDR1 MGHRA, CDR2 YSYEKL. The DNA of the CDR3 is TGCGCCCGCAGCCGGCCCCGACAGGGTGTGGAGACCCAGTACTTC. Its translation: CARSRPRQGVETQYF.

The chain is built from TRBV11-2 and TRBJ2-7; a weak D match, TRBD1 (6 bases). Trimming stripped 5 bases from V and 7 bases from J, with 15 bases between. Per the germline V gene, CDR1 is SGHAT and CDR2 is FQNNGV. CDR3 length: 13 amino acids. In nucleotides, the CDR3 is TGTGCCAGCAGCCAGGGGCTCCTAAATGAGCAGTACTTC. Translating gives CASSQGLLNEQYF.

The genes are TRBV19 and TRBJ2-3; 7 bases line up with TRBD2. The CDR3 contains 15 residues. Germline values: CDR1 LNHDA, CDR2 SQIVND (reference sequence). V was pared by 5 bases and J by 6 bases, with 11 bases of the junction left unmatched. The CDR3 region is CASSALLAGGDTQYF. CDR3 coding DNA: TGTGCCAGTAGTGCCTTACTAGCCGGGGGGGATACGCAGTATTTT.